This TCR beta chain was observed in a study of monozygotic twins with inflammatory bowel disease. General study findings and limits: Compared with healthy twins, IBD patients shared fewer clonotypes with others, especially with disease activity.

A remark on this clonotype: What it recognizes is unknown.

The germline CDR1 and CDR2 sequences are DFQATT and SNEGSKA (reference sequence). The CDR3 is 13 amino acids. Each TCR library consumed about 3,800 ng of total RNA. TCRdb processed the 5' RACE reads again and assigns one entry to each CDR3 protein, with no DNA. Its clone listing holds some 450,000 distinct CDR3 sequences. The clonotype comes from a human donor with ulcerative colitis or Crohn's disease, or a healthy co-twin of an affected twin (not recorded which). The J gene is TRBJ2-7, the V gene TRBV20-1. Sequenced: blood. The CDR3 is CSAGSAEAYEQYF.